These T cell receptor beta chains were read from a single sample in a study of monozygotic twins with inflammatory bowel disease. TCRdb re-called the 5' RACE reads and catalogs CDR3 proteins one per entry, DNA excluded. The table for this sample gives 300,000 to 350,000 distinct CDR3 sequences. The sequenced sample consisted of blood. The receptors originated from a human donor with ulcerative colitis or Crohn's disease, or a healthy co-twin of an affected twin (not recorded which). Both conserved end residues are part of each CDR3. Only part of the rows carry a size: once, few, many, or a class if the clone is expanded.

abundance	v_gene	j_gene	CDR3aa
.	TRBV20-1	TRBJ2-4	CSAPGTENIQYF
.	TRBV15	TRBJ2-5	CATSEQETQYF
.	TRBV7-2	TRBJ2-5	CASSFGDYQETQYF
.	TRBV20-1	TRBJ1-6	CSAREDRGINNSPLHF
.	TRBV5-1	TRBJ2-3	CASSSDREKWVDTQYF
.	TRBV5-1	TRBJ1-5	CASSPQTGVQPQHF
.	TRBV28	TRBJ1-1	CASTAGQGENTEAFF
.	TRBV20-1	TRBJ1-2	CSAPLRRLRNYGYTF
.	TRBV28	TRBJ2-6	CASSSGTSGSGANVLTF
.	TRBV5-6	TRBJ2-1	CASSLGSSNEQFF
.	TRBV5-1	TRBJ2-2	CASSPGLAGAGELFF
.	TRBV20-1	TRBJ2-4	CSARGQGGIGNIQYF
.	TRBV5-1	TRBJ2-1	CASSSFLPREASYNEQFF
.	TRBV3-1	TRBJ2-1	CASSQGRTSYNEQFF
.	TRBV20-1	TRBJ1-5	CSAPDPLGGNQPQHF
.	TRBV15	TRBJ2-7	CATSREPAGYEQYF
.	TRBV12-3/TRBV12-4	TRBJ2-1	CASSSAGGLYNEQFF
.	TRBV6-1	TRBJ2-2	CASIRVSYTGELFF
.	TRBV7-2	TRBJ2-7	CASSSASGYEQYF
.	TRBV7-9	TRBJ2-1	CASSRGLAGAGNEQFF
.	TRBV6-1	TRBJ1-6	CASSQFGQGKYNSPLHF
.	TRBV11-2	TRBJ2-1	CASSLMSGYNEQFF
.	TRBV5-6	TRBJ1-2	CASSPLTRDFYGYTF
.	TRBV7-9	TRBJ2-7	CASSFGRGFSYEQYF
.	TRBV20-1	TRBJ2-4	CSASGFLHFLAKNIQYF
.	TRBV18	TRBJ2-2	CASSPQSANTGELFF
medium-sized	TRBV6-2/TRBV6-3	TRBJ2-1	CASSYVAEPPYNEQFF
.	TRBV7-3	TRBJ2-2	CASSLIPLAMNTGELFF
.	TRBV6-5	TRBJ2-1	CASSYSVAGANEQFF
.	TRBV5-1	TRBJ2-1	CASSLAVTYRPTVTSEQFF
.	TRBV6-2/TRBV6-3	TRBJ2-7	CASSLSTLRSYEQYF
.	TRBV5-1	TRBJ1-2	CASSPSFGQGWYGYTF
.	TRBV21-1	TRBJ1-1	CASSKVGVTDTEAFF
.	TRBV5-1	TRBJ2-5	CASSGTYQETQYF
.	TRBV5-6	TRBJ2-5	CARSLGLNGETQYF